The 5 T cell receptor beta chains presented below share a single source sample, sequenced in a study of shared clonotypes between healthy human individuals. The data were produced by immunoSEQ multiplex PCR, yet TCRdb's version contains in-frame clones alone and is incomplete. Here the sample spans around 1,900,000 clones, roughly 95% being singletons. Naive CD8 cells lacked CD45RO and underwent positive selection for CCR7, leaving out terminally differentiated effector memory CD45RA+ cells. Sequences were obtained from naive CD8+ T cells from PBMCs. These receptors all come from a man aged 18 to 30 in good health. Some clones in this sample may be carry-over from other donors' samples.

V and J are TRBV27 and TRBJ2-1; D may be TRBD1 (5 bases). The CDR3 length is 15 residues. Germline CDR1 and CDR2: MNHEY and SMNVEV (reference sequence). V gave up 6 bases and J gave up 2 bases, with 14 bases separating them. CDR3 loop: CASSLGAYTYNEQFF. CDR3 DNA sequence: TGTGCCAGCAGCCTTGGGGCATATACCTACAATGAGCAGTTCTTC.

This chain links TRBV9 with TRBJ2-3; D tentatively fits TRBD1 or TRBD2 (5 bases each). The ends were cut back, 4 bases at V and 1 base at J, with 19 bases in the middle. CDR3 length equals 17 residues. Germline CDR1 is SGDLS and CDR2 is YYNGEE. CDR3 sequence: CASSPHRWETGTDTQYF. The CDR3 region has the DNA TGTGCCAGCAGCCCCCACAGGTGGGAGACAGGCACAGATACGCAGTATTTT.

The chain has TRBV29-1 and TRBJ1-2, with TRBD1 as a possible D gene (6 bases). Trimming took 6 bases from V and 1 from J, leaving 21 bases between them. Germline values: CDR1 SQVTM, CDR2 ANQGSEA. This CDR3 is 16 amino acids long. As DNA, the CDR3 is TGCAGCGTCGAGGGGGGGTTGGTATCCGATAACTATGGCTACACCTTC. This gives the protein CSVEGGLVSDNYGYTF.

This chain joins TRBV6-5 and TRBJ2-5, with 9 bases lining up with TRBD1. Germline lookup yields CDR1 MNHEY and CDR2 SVGAGI. The CDR3 sequence is 12 residues long. Losses at the gene ends were 8 bases for V and 7 bases for J; bases not matched to a gene: 5. CDR3: CASRDREATQYF. In nucleotides, the CDR3 is TGTGCCAGCCGGGACAGGGAGGCGACCCAGTACTTC.

This clone was picked up one time. V and J are TRBV7-9 and TRBJ1-1; TRBD1 agrees at 7 bases. This CDR3 has 16 residues. V lost 5 bases to trimming and J lost 1 base; unmatched junction nucleotides: 10. Germline-derived CDR1 and CDR2 are SEHNR and FQNEAQ (reference sequence). The CDR3 coding sequence is TGTGCCAGCAGCCTGAACCTCCGACAGGGGAACACTGAAGCTTTCTTT. Translated: CASSLNLRQGNTEAFF.